One sample yielded the 27 T cell receptor beta chains listed below, sequenced in a study of identical twins. TCRdb reanalysed the 5' RACE reads using MiXCR and keeps one entry per CDR3 protein. The repertoire holds 240,000 or so distinct CDR3 sequences, with about 12% as singletons. These data were also reused for a study on yellow fever vaccine responses in identical twins.

Sequenced sample: memory (CD45RO+) T cells sorted from blood. These receptor sequences come from a woman between 18 and 29 years old in good health.

This chain links TRBV3-1 with TRBJ2-7, with TRBD1 matching 9 bases. V lost 3 bases to trimming and J lost 4 bases; unmatched junction nucleotides: 4. Germline assignment: CDR1 LGHDT and CDR2 YNNKEL (reference sequence). The CDR3 is 14 residues long. The CDR3, as DNA: TGTGCCAGCAGCCACGCGGGACAGGGTTACGAGCAGTACTTC. Translated, it gives CASSHAGQGYEQYF.

The chain has TRBV20-1 and TRBJ1-6; TRBD1 matches at 10 bases. The CDR3 consists of 14 residues. With V trimmed by 7 bases and J by 11 bases, 11 bases remained unmatched. CDR1 DFQATT and CDR2 SNEGSKA come from the germline V gene (reference sequence). Written as DNA, the CDR3 is TGCAGTGGGGCCGGGACAGGGGATTGGGCACCCCTCCACTTT. Its protein is CSGAGTGDWAPLHF.

This chain links TRBV6-1 with TRBJ2-5; tentative D call: TRBD1 (5 bases). With 5 bases removed from V and 9 bases from J, the gap between germline ends came to 19 bases. The CDR3 has 14 residues. Looked up from germline, CDR1 is MNHNS and CDR2 is SASEGT. The CDR3 protein is CASSQDDHLGAQYF. The CDR3, as DNA: TGTGCCAGCAGTCAGGACGACCATTTAGGGGCCCAGTACTTC.

The chain recombines TRBV20-1 with TRBJ2-3; D ambiguous. The CDR3 totals 13 residues. Trimming took 4 bases from V and 3 from J, leaving 11 bases between them. Germline CDR1 and CDR2: DFQATT and SNEGSKA (reference sequence). CDR3 nucleotide sequence: TGCAGTGCTAATGGCGTAGGGACAGATACGCAGTATTTT. This translates into CSANGVGTDTQYF.

There are many counts of this clonotype. The chain has TRBV21-1 and TRBJ1-5. TRBV21-1 is a pseudogene. The CDR3 is 8 residues long. The DNA of the CDR3 is TGTGCCAGCGTAGGTTGGCATTTT. Protein: CASVGWHF.

This chain joins TRBV6-5 and TRBJ2-7, with a possible D match to TRBD1 (6 bases). Germline CDR1 is MNHEY and CDR2 is SVGAGI. V dropped 1 base and J dropped 6 bases, with 19 bases sitting between them. The CDR3 is made up of 16 amino acids. This CDR3 is CASSYLQGPGSGEQYF. The CDR3 DNA reads TGTGCCAGCAGTTACTTACAGGGTCCGGGCTCCGGCGAGCAGTACTTC.

This clonotype has at least ten counts. V and J are TRBV5-6 and TRBJ2-7, with no clear D. Trimming left V 3 bases short and J 2 bases short, with 6 bases between. The CDR3 runs to 12 residues. The germline gives CDR1 SGHDT, CDR2 YYEEEE. The CDR3 DNA is TGTGCCAGCAGCTCCGCGACCTACGAGCAGTACTTC. It yields the protein CASSSATYEQYF.

This chain uses TRBV12-3 or TRBV12-4 with TRBJ2-5; D not resolved. There are 13 residues in the CDR3. Trimming stripped 5 bases from V and 1 base from J, with 8 bases between. The CDR3 protein is CASSQDLQETQYF. CDR3 coding DNA: TGTGCCAGCAGTCAGGATCTCCAAGAGACCCAGTACTTC.

The J gene is TRBJ1-1, the V gene TRBV6-2 or TRBV6-3; D call uncertain. V lost 2 bases and J lost 3, with 10 bases in between. The V gene's germline CDR1 is MNHEY and CDR2 SVGEGT. The CDR3 consists of 14 residues. The DNA for the CDR3 is TGTGCCAGCAGTTACCCTGTTCGGGACACTGAAGCTTTCTTT. It yields the protein CASSYPVRDTEAFF.

This clonotype has more than one count but fewer than ten. The chain combines TRBV7-3 with TRBJ2-3; 7 nucleotides line up with TRBD1. The CDR3 covers 14 residues. Unmatched junction bases numbered 6, after V lost 5 bases and J lost 4 bases. Germline CDR1 is SGHTA and CDR2 is FQGTGA. For the CDR3, the DNA is TGTGCCAGCAGCCCTACAGGGGTGGCAGATACGCAGTATTTT. Translation: CASSPTGVADTQYF.

There are many counts of this clonotype. The chain couples TRBV5-1 to TRBJ2-1; D call uncertain. Germline V gene lookup returns CDR1 SGHRS and CDR2 YFSETQ. The V end lost 2 bases, the J end lost 8 bases, and 2 bases lay between the germline ends. The CDR3 is 10 residues long. CDR3 sequence reads: CASSFYEQFF. The CDR3 bases are TGCGCCAGCAGCTTCTATGAGCAGTTCTTC.

The V and J genes are TRBV20-1 and TRBJ2-7, with D unclear. Per the germline V gene, CDR1 is DFQATT and CDR2 is SNEGSKA (reference sequence). The CDR3 sequence is 13 residues long. V was pared by 1 base and J by 3 bases, with 10 bases between. CDR3 protein: CSARVPKVYEQYF. CDR3 sequence (DNA): TGCAGTGCTAGAGTTCCTAAGGTCTACGAGCAGTACTTC.

This clonotype was detected many times. CDR3 sequence reads: CASSLGMVQNTEAFF. Written as DNA, the CDR3 is TGCGCCAGCAGCTTGGGAATGGTTCAGAACACTGAAGCTTTCTTT. This chain links TRBV5-1 with TRBJ1-1; D not certain. The germline V and J ends were trimmed by 0 bases and 1 base, with 10 bases remaining between them. The CDR3 is 15 amino acids. Germline CDR1 SGHRS, CDR2 YFSETQ.

The table lists this clonotype with a few counts. The rearrangement uses TRBV5-1 and TRBJ2-1, with D possibly being TRBD1 or TRBD2 (7 bases each). Germline V gene sequence: CDR1 SGHRS, CDR2 YFSETQ. V was pared by 2 bases and J by 6 bases, with 12 bases between. This CDR3 comprises 14 residues. Here the CDR3 reads CASSFSGGVNEQFF. The DNA for the CDR3 is TGCGCCAGCAGCTTCTCAGGGGGGGTCAATGAGCAGTTCTTC.

The rearrangement links TRBV10-2 to TRBJ2-1, with a tentative D call TRBD1 (5 bases). Trimming shortened V by 6 bases and J by 4 bases, and 10 bases separated the two germline ends. The length of the CDR3 is 13 residues. Germline V lookup: CDR1 WSHSY, CDR2 SAAADI. The CDR3, as DNA: TGCGCCAGCAGGAAGACAGCTTACAATGAGCAGTTCTTC. Its translation is CASRKTAYNEQFF.

This clonotype was seen at least ten times. The chain combines TRBV5-6 with TRBJ2-5; D ambiguous. The V end was cut by 0 bases, the J end by 2 bases, with 8 bases between. CDR3 length equals 14 residues. Germline assignment: CDR1 SGHDT and CDR2 YYEEEE. CDR3 residues: CASSLGTVQETQYF. The CDR3 DNA reads TGTGCCAGCAGCTTGGGGACGGTTCAAGAGACCCAGTACTTC.

This clonotype was detected ten times or more. The chain joins TRBV27 to TRBJ2-7; 13 bases fit TRBD2. This CDR3 is 14 amino acids long. The junction had 2 bases not matched to a gene; V was cut back by 3 bases and J by 6 bases. In germline, CDR1 is MNHEY, CDR2 SMNVEV (reference sequence). The CDR3 region is CASSFRTSGSEQYF. CDR3 coding DNA: TGTGCCAGCAGTTTCCGGACTAGCGGGAGCGAGCAGTACTTC.

This clonotype was recorded a few times. V and J are TRBV10-3 and TRBJ2-7, with a tentative D call TRBD1 (6 bases). Trimming pared 6 bases from V and 5 bases from J, leaving 14 bases between. Germline V lookup: CDR1 ENHRY, CDR2 SYGVKD. CDR3 size: 13 residues. The chain's CDR3 is CAIRLPAGDEQYF. CDR3 in DNA: TGTGCCATCAGACTACCCGCAGGGGACGAGCAGTACTTC.

The rearrangement links TRBV5-1 to TRBJ2-5; 10 bases line up with TRBD1. CDR1 is SGHRS and CDR2 is YFSETQ in the germline V gene. The length of the CDR3 is 16 residues. With V trimmed by 0 bases and J by 5 bases, 7 bases remained unmatched. The CDR3 region has the DNA TGCGCCAGCAGCTTGGAGACAGGGGGCTTTGTCGAGACCCAGTACTTC. This sequence encodes CASSLETGGFVETQYF.

This clonotype was picked up a small number of times. The chain's CDR3 is CASSSQKGGYGYTF. The CDR3 DNA sequence: TGTGCCAGCAGCAGCCAAAAAGGAGGCTATGGCTACACCTTC. The chain couples TRBV7-2 to TRBJ1-2; D is undetermined. With 5 bases removed from V and 4 bases from J, the gap between germline ends came to 14 bases. The CDR3 is 14 residues long. CDR1 and CDR2 from the germline V gene are SGHTA and FQGNSA.

Ten or more counts support this clonotype. This chain links TRBV20-1 with TRBJ1-6; TRBD1 matches at 8 bases. This CDR3 region has 13 residues. V was pared by 4 bases and J by 7 bases, with 3 bases of the junction left unmatched. CDR1 is DFQATT and CDR2 is SNEGSKA in the germline V gene (reference sequence). As DNA, the CDR3 is TGCAGTGCTAATGGACAGGGAAATTCACCCCTCCACTTT. It yields the protein CSANGQGNSPLHF.

This clonotype turned up a few times. The chain has TRBV7-2 and TRBJ1-6; 9 bases are shared with TRBD1. There are 15 residues in the CDR3. The ends lost 1 base at V and 7 bases at J; junction bases unmatched: 2. The germline V gene encodes CDR1 SGHTA and CDR2 FQGNSA. The CDR3 is CASSLGDRGNSPLHF. CDR3 DNA sequence: TGTGCCAGCAGCTTAGGCGACAGGGGGAATTCACCCCTCCACTTT.

The V gene is TRBV11-2, the J gene TRBJ2-1; no firm D call. The V gene's germline CDR1 is SGHAT and CDR2 FQNNGV. V lost 1 base and J lost 9, with 7 bases in between. CDR3 length: 12 residues. This CDR3 reads CASSLVPSEQFF. CDR3 sequence (DNA): TGTGCCAGCAGCTTAGTCCCTAGTGAGCAGTTCTTC.

This clonotype occurred a few times. The rearrangement joins TRBV10-3 to TRBJ2-7, with a weak D call TRBD1 (6 bases). Germline V gene lookup returns CDR1 ENHRY and CDR2 SYGVKD. With 2 bases removed from V and 5 bases from J, the gap between germline ends came to 13 bases. The CDR3 runs 14 residues. The CDR3 sequence: CAISEAGQHNEQYF. The CDR3 nucleotides read TGTGCCATCAGTGAGGCTGGACAGCACAACGAGCAGTACTTC.

This clonotype was seen more than once but under ten times. CDR3 protein: CASSVGTSGRRETQYF. CDR3 nucleotides: TGTGCCAGCAGCGTCGGGACTAGCGGGAGGAGGGAGACCCAGTACTTC. This sequence joins TRBV9 and TRBJ2-5; 15 bases are a match to TRBD2. The CDR3 totals 16 residues. The germline gives CDR1 SGDLS, CDR2 YYNGEE. V shed 2 bases and J 5 bases; nucleotides not matched to a gene: 4.

This clonotype was counted many times. This rearrangement joins TRBV7-2 to TRBJ2-4; D possibly corresponds to TRBD1 (5 bases). Per the germline V gene, CDR1 is SGHTA and CDR2 is FQGNSA. V shed 5 bases and J shed 7 bases, with 21 bases lying between them. The CDR3 covers 16 residues. The CDR3 reads CASSPPGRRVGNIQYF. In DNA, the CDR3 is TGTGCCAGCAGCCCCCCCGGTCGCAGGGTCGGGAACATTCAGTACTTC.

The chain carries TRBV7-8 and TRBJ2-1; D uncertain. CDR1 and CDR2 from the germline V gene are SGHVS and FQNEAQ. The length of the CDR3 is 15 residues. V was pared by 1 base and J by 5 bases, with 12 bases between. CDR3 nucleotide sequence: TGTGCCAGCAGCTTAGGCGTGGTGCTCGACAATGAGCAGTTCTTC. As protein: CASSLGVVLDNEQFF.